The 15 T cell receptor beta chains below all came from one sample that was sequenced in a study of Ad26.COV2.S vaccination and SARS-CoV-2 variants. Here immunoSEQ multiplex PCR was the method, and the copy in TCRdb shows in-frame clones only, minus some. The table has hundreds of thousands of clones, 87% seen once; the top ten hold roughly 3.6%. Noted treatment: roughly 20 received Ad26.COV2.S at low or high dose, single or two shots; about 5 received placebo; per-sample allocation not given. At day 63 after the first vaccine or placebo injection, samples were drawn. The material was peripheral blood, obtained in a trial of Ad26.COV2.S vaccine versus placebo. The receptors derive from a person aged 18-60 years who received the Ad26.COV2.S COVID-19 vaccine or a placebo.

The CDR3 DNA reads as TGTGCCAGCTCACCGCGACAGCCTACAAGCGGGGAGCTGTTTTTT. Protein sequence: CASSPRQPTSGELFF. The J gene is TRBJ2-2, the V gene TRBV18, with a tentative D call TRBD1 (5 bases). The germline V gene has CDR1 KGHSH and CDR2 LQKENI. V was cut by 3 bases and J by 7 bases, with 15 bases left in between. The CDR3 is 15 amino acids. Based on the CDR3 plus reference TRBV18 and TRBJ2-2, the full variable domain is NAGVMQNPRHLVRRRGQEARLRCSPMKGHSHVYWYRQLPEEGLKFMVYLQKENIIDESGMPKERFSAEFPKEGPSILRIQQVVRGDSAAYFCASSPRQPTSGELFFGEGSRLTVL.

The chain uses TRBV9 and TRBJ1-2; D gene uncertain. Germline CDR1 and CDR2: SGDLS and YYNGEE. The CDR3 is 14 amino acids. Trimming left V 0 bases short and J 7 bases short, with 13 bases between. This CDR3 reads CASSVGGKSSGYTF. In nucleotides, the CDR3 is TGTGCCAGCAGCGTAGGGGGTAAATCTAGTGGCTACACCTTC.

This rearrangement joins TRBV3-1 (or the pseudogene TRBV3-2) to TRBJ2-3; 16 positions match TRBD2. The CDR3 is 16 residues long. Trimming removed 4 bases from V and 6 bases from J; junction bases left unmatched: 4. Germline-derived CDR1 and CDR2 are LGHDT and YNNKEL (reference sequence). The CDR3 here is CASSRPGLAGGDTQYF. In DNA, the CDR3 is TGTGCCAGCAGCCGCCCGGGACTAGCGGGGGGGGATACGCAGTATTTT.

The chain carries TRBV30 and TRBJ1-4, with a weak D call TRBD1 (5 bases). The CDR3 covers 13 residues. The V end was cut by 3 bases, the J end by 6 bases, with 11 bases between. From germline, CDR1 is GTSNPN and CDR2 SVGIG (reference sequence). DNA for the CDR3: TGTGCCTGGAGACGAGGGGTTTATGAAAAACTGTTTTTT. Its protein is CAWRRGVYEKLFF.

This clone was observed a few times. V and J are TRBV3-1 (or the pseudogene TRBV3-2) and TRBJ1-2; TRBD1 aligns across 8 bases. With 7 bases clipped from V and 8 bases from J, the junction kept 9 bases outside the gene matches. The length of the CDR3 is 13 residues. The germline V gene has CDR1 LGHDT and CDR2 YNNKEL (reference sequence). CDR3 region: CASNRQGSVGYTF. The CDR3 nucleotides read TGTGCCAGCAACCGACAGGGGTCGGTCGGCTACACCTTC.

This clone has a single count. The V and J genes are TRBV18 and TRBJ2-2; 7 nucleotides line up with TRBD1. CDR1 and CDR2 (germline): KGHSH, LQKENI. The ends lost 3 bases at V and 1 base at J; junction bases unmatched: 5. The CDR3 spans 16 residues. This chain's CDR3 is CASSPLGQLNTGELFF. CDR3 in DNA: TGTGCCAGCTCACCGTTGGGACAGCTGAACACCGGGGAGCTGTTTTTT.

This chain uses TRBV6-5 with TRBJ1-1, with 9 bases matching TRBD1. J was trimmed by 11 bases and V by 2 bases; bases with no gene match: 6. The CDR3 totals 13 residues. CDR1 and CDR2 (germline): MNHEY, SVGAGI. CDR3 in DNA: TGTGCCAGCAGTTACAAGACAGGGGGATTTGCTTTCTTT. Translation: CASSYKTGGFAFF.

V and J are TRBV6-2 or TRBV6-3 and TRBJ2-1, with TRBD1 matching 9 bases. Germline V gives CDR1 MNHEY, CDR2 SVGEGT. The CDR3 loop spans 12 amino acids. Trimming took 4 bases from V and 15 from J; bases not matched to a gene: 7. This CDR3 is CASSSTGQGSFF. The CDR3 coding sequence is TGTGCCAGCAGTTCGACGGGACAGGGCTCGTTCTTC.

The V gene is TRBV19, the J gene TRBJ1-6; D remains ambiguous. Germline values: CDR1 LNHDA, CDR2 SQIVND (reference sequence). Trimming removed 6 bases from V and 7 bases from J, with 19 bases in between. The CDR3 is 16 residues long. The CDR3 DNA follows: TGTGCCAGTAGGGGCCAGGACCCAAGTCGGAATTCACCCCTCCACTTT. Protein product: CASRGQDPSRNSPLHF.

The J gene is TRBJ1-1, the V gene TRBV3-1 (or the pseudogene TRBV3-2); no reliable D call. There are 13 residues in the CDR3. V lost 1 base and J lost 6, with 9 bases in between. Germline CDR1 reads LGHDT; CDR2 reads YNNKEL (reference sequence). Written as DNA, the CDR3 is TGTGCCAGCAGCCAAGTAATTGCCGCTGAAGCTTTCTTT. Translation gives CASSQVIAAEAFF.

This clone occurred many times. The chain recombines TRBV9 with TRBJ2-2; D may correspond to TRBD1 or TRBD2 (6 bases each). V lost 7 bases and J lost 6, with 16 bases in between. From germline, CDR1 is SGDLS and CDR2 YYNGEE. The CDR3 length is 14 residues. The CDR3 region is CASGGGPLAGELFF. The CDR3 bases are TGTGCCAGCGGAGGGGGGCCTTTAGCCGGGGAGCTGTTTTTT.

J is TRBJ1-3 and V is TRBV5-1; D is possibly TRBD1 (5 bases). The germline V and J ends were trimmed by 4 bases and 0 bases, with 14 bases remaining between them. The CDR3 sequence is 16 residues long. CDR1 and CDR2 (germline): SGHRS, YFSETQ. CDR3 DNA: TGCGCCAGCAGCACGCGAGTGGGGACCTCTGGAAACACCATATATTTT. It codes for CASSTRVGTSGNTIYF. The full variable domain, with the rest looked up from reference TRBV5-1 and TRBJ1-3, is KAGVTQTPRYLIKTRGQQVTLSCSPISGHRSVSWYQQTPGQGLQFLFEYFSETQRNKGNFPGRFSGRQFSNSRSEMNVSTLELGDSALYLCASSTRVGTSGNTIYFGEGSWLTVV.

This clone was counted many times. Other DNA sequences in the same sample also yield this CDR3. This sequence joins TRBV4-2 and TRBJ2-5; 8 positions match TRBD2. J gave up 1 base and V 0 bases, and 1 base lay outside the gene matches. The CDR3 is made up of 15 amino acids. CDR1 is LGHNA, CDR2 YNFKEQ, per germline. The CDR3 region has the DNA TGTGCCAGCAGCCAAGACCGGGGGGGCCAAGAGACCCAGTACTTC. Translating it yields CASSQDRGGQETQYF.

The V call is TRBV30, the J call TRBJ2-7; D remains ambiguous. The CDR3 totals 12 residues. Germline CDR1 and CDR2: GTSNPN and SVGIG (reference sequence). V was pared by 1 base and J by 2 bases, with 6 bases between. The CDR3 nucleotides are TGTGCCTGGAGTGGCCAGGCCTACGAGCAGTACTTC. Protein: CAWSGQAYEQYF.

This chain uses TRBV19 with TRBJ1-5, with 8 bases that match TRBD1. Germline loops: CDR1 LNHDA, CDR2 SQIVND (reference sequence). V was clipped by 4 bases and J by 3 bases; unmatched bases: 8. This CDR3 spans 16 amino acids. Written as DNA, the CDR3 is TGTGCCAGTAGTAGCTTTACGGGACAGGCCAATCAGCCCCAGCATTTT. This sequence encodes CASSSFTGQANQPQHF.